This section outlines one T cell receptor beta chain sequence together with its context. The sample originates from a study of blood T cell repertoires in COVID-19. Study-wide context: T cells, B-cell-depleted T cells, or PBMCs supplied cDNA or gDNA.

This CDR3 is built from 16 residues. Authors' data handling: Reference gene primer amplification yielded estimated nucleated cell counts. Profiling relied on immunoSEQ multiplex PCR, and the TCRdb table lists in-frame clones only, not all of them. V and J calls and clone size are copied from that table; D and trimming were computed from the DNA. This sample has more than 45,000 clones, with about 90% found just once. The clonotype comes from a human donor with active COVID-19. The donor label of this sample is uncertain. The chain carries TRBV21-1 and TRBJ2-7; the listed D gene, TRBD1, was not tested against the DNA. TRBV21-1 constitutes a pseudogene. Sequencing input: peripheral blood. The CDR3 sequence is CASSKFRDRAPYEQYF. CDR3 nucleotide sequence: TGTGCCAGCAGCAAATTTAGGGACAGGGCCCCTTACGAGCAGTACTTC.